What follows are 8 T cell receptor beta chains derived from one specimen sequenced in a study of control samples from healthy donors and cancer patients. Sequencing was performed with immunoSEQ multiplex PCR; in TCRdb, only in-frame clones are kept and a portion is missing. The table includes approximately 98,000 clones, almost 85% detected once. Sequencing input: blood. Receptors were obtained from a man aged 18 to 29 in good health.

The chain joins TRBV5-5 to TRBJ1-1; D is uncertain. The CDR3 spans 11 residues. Trimming removed 3 bases from V and 11 bases from J, with 11 bases in between. Looked up from germline, CDR1 is SGHKS and CDR2 is YYEKEE (reference sequence). Here the CDR3 reads CASSYLGTAFF. Written as DNA, the CDR3 is TGTGCCAGCAGCTACCTAGGCACCGCTTTCTTT.

A single count supports this clone. The chain links TRBV25-1 to TRBJ1-2; D uncertain. The CDR3 loop spans 14 amino acids. Per germline, CDR1 MGHDK and CDR2 SYGVNS. V lost 3 bases and J 5 bases, leaving 13 bases between the germline ends. CDR3 in amino acids: CASSDSFGVYGYTF. The CDR3 region has the DNA TGTGCCAGCAGTGACTCATTTGGTGTGTATGGCTACACCTTC.

The chain combines TRBV19 with TRBJ1-1; a possible D gene is TRBD1 (5 bases). CDR3 length: 13 residues. Germline V lookup: CDR1 LNHDA, CDR2 SQIVND (reference sequence). With 7 bases removed from V and 8 bases from J, the gap between germline ends came to 17 bases. The CDR3 reads CASTPGRVREAFF. CDR3 DNA: TGTGCCAGTACCCCAGGGAGGGTGCGGGAAGCTTTCTTT.

The CDR3 DNA is TGTGCCAGCAGCTCGCTCGGACAGGTGGTTAGTGAAGCTTTCTTT. Protein: CASSSLGQVVSEAFF. The chain carries TRBV11-1 and TRBJ1-1; 7 bases line up with TRBD1. The CDR3 extends over 15 amino acids. Trimming took 4 bases from V and 7 from J; bases not matched to a gene: 12. Per the germline V gene, CDR1 is SGHAT and CDR2 is FQDESV (reference sequence). The full variable domain, rest sourced from reference TRBV11-1 and TRBJ1-1, is EAEVAQSPRYKITEKSQAVAFWCDPISGHATLYWYRQILGQGPELLVQFQDESVVDDSQLPKDRFSAERLKGVDSTLKIQPAELGDSAMYLCASSSLGQVVSEAFFGQGTRLTVV.

This clone has a handful of counts. The V call is TRBV24-1, the J call TRBJ1-5; D call uncertain. V dropped 4 bases and J dropped 0 bases, with 12 bases sitting between them. CDR3 length equals 16 residues. Germline V CDR1 and CDR2: KGHDR, SFDVKD. This chain's CDR3 is CATSDRAAVSNQPQHF. The CDR3, as DNA: TGTGCCACCAGTGACCGGGCGGCAGTTAGCAATCAGCCCCAGCATTTT.

J is TRBJ1-2 and V is TRBV5-4; the D gene is possibly TRBD1 (5 bases). Trimming took 0 bases from V and 1 from J, leaving 22 bases between them. The germline V gene has CDR1 SGHNT and CDR2 YYREEE (reference sequence). This CDR3 is 19 amino acids long. Here the CDR3 reads CASSLARGVGSPFNYGYTF. The CDR3 nucleotides are TGTGCCAGCAGCTTGGCGAGGGGCGTGGGCAGCCCTTTTAACTATGGCTACACCTTC.

The genes are TRBV5-1 and TRBJ2-5, with D maybe TRBD2 (6 bases). Germline V gene lookup returns CDR1 SGHRS and CDR2 YFSETQ. The V end was cut by 4 bases, the J end by 10 bases, with 14 bases between. The CDR3 totals 12 residues. CDR3 DNA sequence: TGCGCCAGCAGCCTGAAACCTAGCGTCCAGTACTTC. This sequence encodes CASSLKPSVQYF.

This clone was seen a few times. The V gene is TRBV15, the J gene TRBJ2-1, with D perhaps given as TRBD1 or TRBD2 (5 bases each). CDR1 is LNHNV and CDR2 is YYDKDF in the germline V gene (reference sequence). The V end lost 7 bases, the J end lost 0 bases, and 13 bases lay between the germline ends. The CDR3 is made up of 15 amino acids. In nucleotides, the CDR3 is TGTGCCACCATGGGGACGGCAAGCTCCTACAATGAGCAGTTCTTC. Amino acid sequence: CATMGTASSYNEQFF.